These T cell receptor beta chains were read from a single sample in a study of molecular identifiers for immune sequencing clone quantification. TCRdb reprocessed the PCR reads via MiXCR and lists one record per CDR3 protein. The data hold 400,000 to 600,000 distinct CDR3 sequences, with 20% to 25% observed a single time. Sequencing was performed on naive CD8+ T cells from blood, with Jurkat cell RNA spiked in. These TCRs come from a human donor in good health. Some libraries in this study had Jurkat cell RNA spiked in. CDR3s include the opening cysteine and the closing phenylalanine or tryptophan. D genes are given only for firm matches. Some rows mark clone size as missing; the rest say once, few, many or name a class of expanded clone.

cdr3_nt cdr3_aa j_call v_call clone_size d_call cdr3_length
TGTGCCAGCAGCTTGGAGCGGGGGGACCAAGAGACCCAGTACTTC CASSLERGDQETQYF TRBJ2-5 TRBV13 many TRBD2 15
TGCAGGGTGACTAGCGGGGGTGAGACCCAGTACTTC CRVTSGGETQYF TRBJ2-5 TRBV20-1 many TRBD2 12
TGTGCCAGCATCCAACTGGGGGTCGACGAAGCTTTCTTT CASIQLGVDEAFF TRBJ1-1 TRBV2 . . 13
TGTGCCAGCAGCGAGTGGACAGGGGGGACAGATACGCAGTATTTT CASSEWTGGTDTQYF TRBJ2-3 TRBV9 many TRBD1 15
TGTGCCAGCAGCACAGCGGGAGGAGACTACGAGCAGTACTTC CASSTAGGDYEQYF TRBJ2-7 TRBV9 many TRBD2 14
TGTGCCAGCAGCTCCGGGACAGGAAATTCACCCCTCCACTTT CASSSGTGNSPLHF TRBJ1-6 TRBV5-5 few TRBD1 14
TGTGCCAGCAGCTTATATTATCCCGGGATCAGATTCATTCAGTACTTC CASSLYYPGIRFIQYF TRBJ2-4 TRBV11-3 . . 16
TGTGCCAGCAGCTTAGAGTCAGGGGGGGGTAATGAGCAGTTCTTC CASSLESGGGNEQFF TRBJ2-1 TRBV7-3 many . 15
TGTGCCAGCAGTTGGACAGGATCGGCCGGGGAGCTGTTTTTT CASSWTGSAGELFF TRBJ2-2 TRBV27 many TRBD1 14
TGTGCCAGCAGCTTAGAGGGCCCCCTCTACGAGCAGTACTTC CASSLEGPLYEQYF TRBJ2-7 TRBV7-3 few . 14
TGTGCCAGCACCCGGGACACAGAGGTGTGGCAGTACTTC CASTRDTEVWQYF TRBJ2-7 TRBV6-2/TRBV6-3 few . 13
TGTGCCAGCAGCCCTACAGGGATCTCTGGGGCCAACGTCCTGACTTTC CASSPTGISGANVLTF TRBJ2-6 TRBV7-9 many . 16
TGTGCCACCAGTGAGGCCAACTCCGGGGAGCTGTTTTTT CATSEANSGELFF TRBJ2-2 TRBV24-1 . . 13
TGTGCCAGCAGTTACTCCAACATACCCTACGAGCAGTACTTC CASSYSNIPYEQYF TRBJ2-7 TRBV6-5 many . 14
TGTGCCAGCAGCTCCCAAGGGGGGATGAACACTGAAGCTTTCTTT CASSSQGGMNTEAFF TRBJ1-1 TRBV4-2 few . 15
TGCGCCACCGGTCAAAGCTCCTACAATGAGCAGTTCTTC CATGQSSYNEQFF TRBJ2-1 TRBV5-1 . . 13
TGTGCCAGCAGTTTGTCACCTCTCGCTGAAGCTTTCTTT CASSLSPLAEAFF TRBJ1-1 TRBV12-3/TRBV12-4 . . 13
TGTGCCAGCAGGGAATCCCTAGCGGGGGTGTACAATGAGCAGTTCTTC CASRESLAGVYNEQFF TRBJ2-1 TRBV12-3/TRBV12-4 . TRBD2 16
TGCGCCAGCAGCCAAGAGCGGGAGGGCCTGGTTGGCACCGGGGAGCTGTTTTTT CASSQEREGLVGTGELFF TRBJ2-2 TRBV4-3 . TRBD2 18
TGTGCCAGCAGAGATCAGGGGATTGGCGGGGAGCTGTTTTTT CASRDQGIGGELFF TRBJ2-2 TRBV13 . . 14
TGTGCCAGCAGTTTGTACTATAGCAATCAGCCCCAGCATTTT CASSLYYSNQPQHF TRBJ1-5 TRBV6-2/TRBV6-3 . . 14
TGCGCCAGCAGCTTGGTGGGGGGGGAGCATCAGCCCCAGCATTTT CASSLVGGEHQPQHF TRBJ1-5 TRBV5-1 many . 15
TGTGCCGGCAGCTTAGGAGGGGCCACTGAGGCTTTCTTT CAGSLGGATEAFF TRBJ1-1 TRBV11-2 . . 13
TGTGCCAGCAGCTCAGCCCTCGGACAGGGCCACGAGCAGTACTTC CASSSALGQGHEQYF TRBJ2-7 TRBV7-9 . TRBD1 15
TGTGCCAGCAGCTTAGGTCCCCATCAGCCCCAGCATTTT CASSLGPHQPQHF TRBJ1-5 TRBV6-5 few . 13
TGTGCCAGCAGCCAAGATCTTATCTCGGCTCTGCGCGAACAGTTCTTC CASSQDLISALREQFF TRBJ2-1 TRBV4-2 . . 16
TGCAGTGCTACCGCCGCCTACGAGCAGTACTTC CSATAAYEQYF TRBJ2-7 TRBV20-1 few . 11
TGTGCCAGCGAAGGGGGGGCAGATACGCAGTATTTT CASEGGADTQYF TRBJ2-3 TRBV6-2/TRBV6-3 many . 12
TGTGCCAGCAGCTCAAGGAGGACAGGGGGCTGGACTGAAGCTTTCTTT CASSSRRTGGWTEAFF TRBJ1-1 TRBV7-6 many TRBD1 16
TGTGCCAGCAGTTTTAGGAGGGAGCTGTTTTTT CASSFRRELFF TRBJ2-2 TRBV28 many . 11